This is a list of T cell receptor beta chains from one sample in a study of cytomegalovirus exposure and HLA in healthy donors. Produced via immunoSEQ multiplex PCR; TCRdb's table is partial and in-frame only. The data show 150,000 to 200,000 clones, over 60% seen once. Material for sequencing was PBMCs. These receptors were collected from a man younger than 35 in good health and CMV-seronegative. Both conserved end residues are part of each CDR3. Each record gives: J gene, D gene, V gene, clone size, CDR3 DNA, CDR3 protein. A D gene is named only where the DNA matches it firmly. Clone size is shown for a subset of rows, as once, few, many or a class of expanded clone.

>TRBJ2-7|TRBD2|TRBV10-3|-
TGTGCCATCAGGCGTAGCGGGGGGGCACACGAGCAGTACTTC
CAIRRSGGAHEQYF
>TRBJ2-7|TRBD1|TRBV28|-
TGTGCCAGCAGTGAAAAATGGACAGGGTCTTACGAGCAGTACTTC
CASSEKWTGSYEQYF
>TRBJ1-2|-|TRBV4-1|few
TGCGCCAGCAGCCAAGACACTCCTCCGGGTAATGGCTACACCTTC
CASSQDTPPGNGYTF
>TRBJ2-2|TRBD1|TRBV5-1|-
TGCGCCAGTACTACAGGGGGCCCCGGGGAGCTGTTTTTT
CASTTGGPGELFF
>TRBJ2-1|-|TRBV9|few
TGTGCCAGCAGACCTCCCGGGAATGAAAAATACAATGAGCAGTTCTTC
CASRPPGNEKYNEQFF
>TRBJ1-1|TRBD1|TRBV11-2|-
TGTGCCAGCAGCGCGGGACAGGGGGTTTGGGCTGAAGCTTTCTTT
CASSAGQGVWAEAFF
>TRBJ2-7|TRBD2|TRBV6-5|-
TGTGCCACCTGGGGGGGGGAAGAGCAGTACTTC
CATWGGEEQYF
>TRBJ1-2|TRBD1|TRBV9|-
TGTGCCAGCAGCGGTCGCGCGGGACAGGGGTTTCGTTCCTATGGCTACACCTTC
CASSGRAGQGFRSYGYTF
>TRBJ2-7|TRBD2|TRBV7-2|-
TGTGCCAGCAGCTTAGAGGGACTAGCGGGGGTCGAGCAGTACTTC
CASSLEGLAGVEQYF
>TRBJ2-7|-|TRBV30|-
TGTGCCTGGAGTGTACAGGGACACGAGCAGTACTTC
CAWSVQGHEQYF
>TRBJ2-7|TRBD2|TRBV29-1|-
TGCAACAACCCGCGTAGCGGGAGGACTTTCTCCTACGAGCAGTACTTC
CNNPRSGRTFSYEQYF
>TRBJ2-7|TRBD1|TRBV5-1|-
TGCGCCAGCAGCCCCGGGGCAGGGGGCATATACGAGCAGTACTTC
CASSPGAGGIYEQYF
>TRBJ1-1|-|TRBV28|-
TGTGCCAGCACGGCGGGACTAGATTTGTCAGCTTTCTTT
CASTAGLDLSAFF
>TRBJ2-7|-|TRBV7-9|-
TGTGCCAGCAGCTTATATCGCGGGTGGACCAGCTCCTACGAGCAGTACTTC
CASSLYRGWTSSYEQYF
>TRBJ2-4|TRBD2|TRBV6-5|-
TGTGCCAGCAGGTCGGGACTAGCGGGATTTGAGTACTTC
CASRSGLAGFEYF
>TRBJ2-3|TRBD1|TRBV7-9|once
TGTGCCAGCAGCGCTAGCACCGGGACAGGGCACACAGATACGCAGTATTTT
CASSASTGTGHTDTQYF
>TRBJ1-1|-|TRBV2|few
TGTGCCAGCAGTGCAGGGTTGAACACTGAAGCTTTCTTT
CASSAGLNTEAFF
>TRBJ2-7|-|TRBV30|-
TGTGCCTGGGACCCGGGCAGGGGCTCCGAGCAGTACTTC
CAWDPGRGSEQYF
>TRBJ2-1|-|TRBV5-1|-
TGCGCCAGCAGCTTGGTTGGGGGGGCCTCCTACAATGAGCAGTTCTTC
CASSLVGGASYNEQFF
>TRBJ1-1|TRBD1|TRBV28|-
TGTGCCAGCAGCGCCGGACAGGGGCGGTTGAACACTGAAGCTTTCTTT
CASSAGQGRLNTEAFF
>TRBJ2-7|-|TRBV15|-
TGTGCCACCAGCAGAGATCGGGACTACGAGCAGTACTTC
CATSRDRDYEQYF
>TRBJ2-5|-|TRBV10-2|-
TGCGCCAGCAGTGGAGGGTGGAGCCCCCAAGAGACCCAGTACTTC
CASSGGWSPQETQYF
>TRBJ1-6|-|TRBV7-3|few
TGTGCCAGCAGCTTAGGCACCTATAATTCACCCCTCCACTTT
CASSLGTYNSPLHF
>TRBJ2-2|-|TRBV6-5|few
TGTGCCAGCAGAGGACTCAACACCGGGGAGCTGTTTTTT
CASRGLNTGELFF
>TRBJ1-1|-|TRBV2|-
TGTGCCAGCAGTGGGGGGACAGAAGCTTTCTTT
CASSGGTEAFF
>TRBJ2-3|TRBD1|TRBV6-5|-
TGTGCCAGCAGTGCAGGGACAGGGACGGATACGCAGTATTTT
CASSAGTGTDTQYF
>TRBJ1-5|-|TRBV7-3|once
TGTGCCAGCAGCTTAAGCGGGGGCAATCAGCCCCAGCATTTT
CASSLSGGNQPQHF
>TRBJ2-7|TRBD1|TRBV7-2|once
TGTGCCAGCAGCTTCCGGACAGGTGCGATCGAGCAGTACTTC
CASSFRTGAIEQYF
>TRBJ1-2|TRBD1|TRBV28|-
TGTGCCAGCAGTTTAGCTGGGACAGGGGCTTTCTATGGCTACACCTTC
CASSLAGTGAFYGYTF
>TRBJ1-3|-|TRBV5-1|-
TGCGCCAGCAGCTTAGGAGGCCTCTCTGGAAACACCATATATTTT
CASSLGGLSGNTIYF